The clone carrying this T cell receptor beta chain has ten or more counts. The target antigen is unknown. Unique molecular identifiers tagged the TCRbeta library. TCRdb re-called the PCR reads with MiXCR, one entry per CDR3 protein. The sample has about 460,000 distinct CDR3 sequences, 10% to 12% seen once. The record originates from a study of T-cell reconstitution after alpha-beta-depleted transplantation in children. Overall study results and limits: Newly generated T cells supplied most T-cell counts and diversity one year post-transplant. The study traced high day-60 TCRbeta diversity in some patients to surviving recipient T cells and thymic progenitors.

There are 13 residues in the CDR3. Germline CDR1 and CDR2: ENHRY and SYGVKD. V shed 3 bases and J shed 5 bases, with 8 bases lying between them. Here the sequenced sample was PBMCs, mostly from graft donor cells, taken 180 days after TCRalphabeta/CD19-depleted stem cell transplant. The J gene is TRBJ2-4, the V gene TRBV10-3; a possible D gene is TRBD1 (6 bases). The source of this sequence is a female patient between 2 and 15 years old who had a stem cell transplant for aplastic anemia, so the T cells may come from the graft donor. CDR3 region: CAISDRGENIQYF. The CDR3, as DNA: TGTGCCATCAGTGACAGGGGTGAAAACATTCAGTACTTC.